This is a list of T cell receptor beta chains from one sample in a study of shared clonotypes between healthy human individuals. TCRdb's copy holds only in-frame clones and misses some; the assay was immunoSEQ multiplex PCR. The table lists 1.5 million to 2.5 million clones, approximately 95% of them singletons. The material sequenced was naive CD8+ T cells sorted from blood. The source of these receptors is a man aged 18 to 29 in good health. The CDR3 runs from the conserved cysteine through the conserved F or W. Clone size, where shown, is once, few, many, or a class for clones that have expanded.

>TRBJ2-5|.|TRBV6-6
CASGASGNQETQYF
>TRBJ2-7|.|TRBV7-2
CASSNTNTYEQYF
>TRBJ1-6|.|TRBV2
CASSELAKENSPLHF
>TRBJ1-2|.|TRBV7-9
CASSSPGRQNYGYTF
>TRBJ1-1|.|TRBV25-1
CASRQTGTEAFF
>TRBJ2-7|.|TRBV19
CASSMKGQGAYEQYF
>TRBJ2-6|.|TRBV27
CASGDLSYSGANVLTF
>TRBJ2-2|few|TRBV4-1
CASSQGTGIGELFF
>TRBJ1-2|once|TRBV28
CASSLPDIGDGYTF
>TRBJ2-7|.|TRBV4-3
CASSQDISYEQYF
>TRBJ2-5|.|TRBV19
CASSLGYREAHYF
>TRBJ2-7|.|TRBV11-2
CASSLERSPYEQYF
>TRBJ2-7|.|TRBV7-6
CASSYNRGYEQYF
>TRBJ2-7|.|TRBV19
CASRDRGAAFYEQYF
>TRBJ2-7|once|TRBV19
CASSILPLTGGPYEQYF
>TRBJ2-5|.|TRBV15
CATGTSGRETQYF
>TRBJ2-2|once|TRBV30
CAWSGRLGAGELFF
>TRBJ2-2|once|TRBV11-2
CASSLVGPNTGELFF
>TRBJ1-5|.|TRBV30
CACTEGEWGIVGQPQHF
>TRBJ2-7|.|TRBV6-1
CASSERVVNSYEQYF
>TRBJ2-2|.|TRBV6-1
CASSEWVTGELFF
>TRBJ2-1|.|TRBV10-3
CAISEEIYNEQFF
>TRBJ1-2|.|TRBV4-3
CASSQGTGVHGYTF
>TRBJ1-4|once|TRBV30
CAWSVLLGVGEKLFF
>TRBJ2-1|.|TRBV13
CASSLDRGNEQFF
>TRBJ2-5|.|TRBV27
CASGLKGGSETQYF
>TRBJ2-1|.|TRBV7-6
CASSSKAGGPYNEQFF
>TRBJ2-7|.|TRBV5-4
CATREQGFSMEQYF
>TRBJ2-7|.|TRBV5-4
CASSLNGIEQYF
>TRBJ1-1|.|TRBV11-1
CASSLGLGTEAFF
>TRBJ2-7|.|TRBV19
CASSISWGTYEQYF
>TRBJ2-5|once|TRBV9
CASSVAQGAPTRETQYF
>TRBJ2-7|.|TRBV27
CASSPPGPLNEQYF
>TRBJ1-1|.|TRBV7-9
CASSLMGAEAFF
>TRBJ2-7|.|TRBV5-1
CASSFAPDRSYEQYF
>TRBJ2-7|.|TRBV28
CASSLEQGNEQYF
>TRBJ1-2|once|TRBV29-1
CSVEDAGQVDGYTF
>TRBJ1-4|.|TRBV30
CAWGWGGGKNEKLFF
>TRBJ2-7|.|TRBV13
CASSFRQGRYEQYF